Each of the 27 T cell receptor beta chains below was sequenced from the same sample in a study of blood T cell repertoires in COVID-19. The data were produced by immunoSEQ multiplex PCR, yet TCRdb's version contains in-frame clones alone and is incomplete. This repertoire shows 30,000 to 45,000 clones, approximately 80% found once; its top ten account for around an eighth. What was sequenced was peripheral blood. The receptors were gathered from a human donor in a cohort sampled during active COVID-19.

There are a few counts of this clone. The V and J genes are TRBV11-2 and TRBJ2-5; TRBD1 matches 12 bases. The germline gives CDR1 SGHAT, CDR2 FQNNGV. V shed 5 bases, J shed 4 bases, and the junction held 2 bases outside the gene matches. The CDR3 is made up of 14 amino acids. CDR3 sequence reads: CASSPGQGAETQYF. The CDR3 bases are TGTGCCAGCAGCCCGGGACAGGGGGCAGAGACCCAGTACTTC.

The J gene is TRBJ1-3, the V gene TRBV2, with 7 bases fitting TRBD1. The CDR3 covers 14 residues. Germline lookup yields CDR1 SNHLY and CDR2 FYNNEI. The J segment lost 2 bases and the V segment lost 7 bases, leaving 5 bases of the junction unmatched. As DNA, the CDR3 is TGTGCCAGCACCGCACAGGGGACTGGAAACACCATATATTTT. Its translation is CASTAQGTGNTIYF.

The V gene is TRBV3-1 (or the pseudogene TRBV3-2), the J gene TRBJ1-1; perhaps TRBD1 as D (5 bases). Trimming pared 4 bases from V and 3 bases from J, leaving 15 bases between. The CDR3 covers 15 residues. Looked up from germline, CDR1 is LGHDT and CDR2 is YNNKEL (reference sequence). The CDR3 loop is CASSRGLRGDTEAFF. The CDR3 nucleotides read TGTGCCAGCAGCCGGGGCCTCCGGGGGGACACTGAAGCTTTCTTT.

The rearrangement joins TRBV4-2 to TRBJ1-3, with D uncertain. Germline V gene data show CDR1 as LGHNA and CDR2 as YNFKEQ. This CDR3 contains 17 residues. The germline V and J ends were trimmed by 0 bases and 0 bases, with 12 bases remaining between them. The CDR3 loop reads CASSQDPLVSSGNTIYF. CDR3 nucleotides: TGTGCCAGCAGCCAAGACCCCCTAGTTAGCTCTGGAAACACCATATATTTT.

The chain has TRBV10-3 and TRBJ1-6, with TRBD1 matching 7 bases. CDR3 length equals 16 residues. The V gene's germline CDR1 is ENHRY and CDR2 SYGVKD. Trimming took 2 bases from V and 5 from J; bases not matched to a gene: 6. The CDR3 loop reads CAISEEGAVNNSPLHF. The CDR3 bases are TGTGCCATCAGTGAGGAGGGGGCGGTAAATAATTCACCCCTCCACTTT.

The J gene is TRBJ2-5, the V gene TRBV7-9, with D perhaps TRBD2 (7 bases). Between the trimmed V and J ends, which lost 3 bases and 4 bases, there was a span of 12 bases. CDR3 size: 14 residues. Germline CDR1 reads SEHNR; CDR2 reads FQNEAQ (reference sequence). The CDR3 bases are TGTGCCAGCAGCTTTACGAGGGGGGGAGAGACCCAGTACTTC. This translates into CASSFTRGGETQYF. The complete variable domain, with remaining parts taken from reference TRBV7-9 and TRBJ2-5, reads DTGVSQNPRHKITKRGQNVTFRCDPISEHNRLYWYRQTLGQGPEFLTYFQNEAQLEKSRLLSDRFSAERPKGSFSTLEIQRTEQGDSAMYLCASSFTRGGETQYFGPGTRLLVL.

The CDR3 DNA follows: TGTGCCAGCAGTGGCTCAGGGTTTGGATGGTCACCCCTCCACTTT. It translates to CASSGSGFGWSPLHF. This chain joins TRBV6-2 or TRBV6-3 and TRBJ1-6, with D tentatively TRBD1 (5 bases). This CDR3 comprises 15 residues. Germline lookup yields CDR1 MNHEY and CDR2 SVGEGT. V dropped 5 bases and J dropped 10 bases, with 18 bases sitting between them.

This chain connects TRBV6-5 to TRBJ2-7; 9 bases map to TRBD2. V lost 0 bases to trimming and J lost 3 bases; unmatched junction nucleotides: 3. Germline CDR1 is MNHEY and CDR2 is SVGAGI. The CDR3 is 15 residues long. CDR3 loop: CASSYSLAGFYEQYF. The CDR3, as DNA: TGTGCCAGCAGTTACTCCCTAGCGGGGTTCTACGAGCAGTACTTC.

The V and J genes are TRBV30 and TRBJ2-3; 8 bases fit TRBD2. Germline CDR1 and CDR2: GTSNPN and SVGIG (reference sequence). V dropped 1 base and J dropped 3; count of bases not matched to a gene: 3. The CDR3 is 14 residues long. CDR3 loop: CAWSEAGATDTQYF. The CDR3 DNA sequence: TGTGCCTGGAGTGAAGCGGGGGCGACAGATACGCAGTATTTT.

V usage is TRBV3-1 (or the pseudogene TRBV3-2) and J usage is TRBJ2-5; D gene uncertain. The germline V gene has CDR1 LGHDT and CDR2 YNNKEL (reference sequence). Trimming removed 7 bases from V and 3 bases from J, with 15 bases in between. The length of the CDR3 is 14 residues. The CDR3: CASNLGYTEETQYF. DNA for the CDR3: TGTGCCAGCAACCTCGGGTACACCGAAGAGACCCAGTACTTC.

Worth noting for this clone: One end of the junction fails to match germline, which may point to a read error. Other DNA sequences from this sample encode an identical CDR3 as well. The chain uses TRBV7-2 and TRBJ2-7; TRBD1 matches at 9 bases. Germline-derived CDR1 and CDR2 are SGHTA and FQGNSA. The length of the CDR3 is 16 residues. In nucleotides, the CDR3 is TGTGCCAGCAGCCCACTCCCCGGGACAGGGCCCCACGAACAGTACTTC. Its translation is CASSPLPGTGPHEQYF.

This clone has a handful of counts. This chain uses TRBV6-7 with TRBJ1-5; 8 bases align to TRBD1. TRBV6-7 is identified as an open reading frame with a role that is uncertain. The ends lost 2 bases at V and 2 bases at J; junction bases unmatched: 8. The CDR3 sequence is 17 residues long. The CDR3 spells CASSYPIRQGRNQPQHF. As DNA, the CDR3 is TGTGCCAGCAGTTACCCTATAAGACAGGGGCGCAATCAGCCCCAGCATTTT.

This chain joins TRBV29-1 and TRBJ2-5; TRBD1 is a possible D gene (5 bases). Germline V gene lookup returns CDR1 SQVTM and CDR2 ANQGSEA. The V end lost 8 bases, the J end lost 1 base, and 11 bases lay between the germline ends. There are 12 residues in the CDR3. The CDR3 sequence is CSSRVSQETQYF. The CDR3 DNA sequence: TGCAGCTCCAGGGTTTCCCAAGAGACCCAGTACTTC. The entire variable domain, with the rest obtained from reference TRBV29-1 and TRBJ2-5, is as follows: SAVISQKPSRDICQRGTSLTIQCQVDSQVTMMFWYRQQPGQSLTLIATANQGSEATYESGFVIDKFPISRPNLTFSTLTVSNMSPEDSSIYLCSSRVSQETQYFGPGTRLLVL.

The chain recombines TRBV7-2 with TRBJ2-6, with 12 bases matching TRBD2. Unmatched junction bases numbered 8, after V lost 5 bases and J lost 0 bases. The CDR3 is 19 amino acids. Germline values: CDR1 SGHTA, CDR2 FQGNSA. The CDR3 sequence is CASSLSSGGAFSGANVLTF. CDR3 sequence (DNA): TGTGCCAGCAGCCTATCTAGCGGGGGGGCCTTCTCTGGGGCCAACGTCCTGACTTTC.

This chain uses TRBV27 with TRBJ2-7, with D possibly TRBD1 on 6 matching bases. The germline gives CDR1 MNHEY, CDR2 SMNVEV (reference sequence). V was trimmed by 5 bases and J by 2 bases, leaving 13 bases between them. CDR3 length equals 14 residues. CDR3 sequence reads: CASSRGDTTYEQYF. The DNA of the CDR3 is TGTGCCAGCAGTCGAGGGGACACCACCTACGAGCAGTACTTC.

For the CDR3, the DNA is TGTGCCAGCAGCCCCGAGGTAGGACTAGCCGACTACGAGCAGTACTTC. Translated: CASSPEVGLADYEQYF. The chain employs TRBV4-2 and TRBJ2-7, with 8 bases that match TRBD2. V was clipped by 4 bases and J by 3 bases; unmatched bases: 11. Germline CDR1 reads LGHNA; CDR2 reads YNFKEQ. The CDR3 covers 16 residues.

V is TRBV5-4 and J is TRBJ2-5; the D is unclear. Germline CDR1 reads SGHNT; CDR2 reads YYREEE (reference sequence). The CDR3 has 13 residues. V shed 4 bases and J shed 5 bases, with 12 bases lying between them. DNA for the CDR3: TGTGCCAGCAGCCGCGTCGAGATGGAGACCCAGTACTTC. It yields the protein CASSRVEMETQYF.

This chain joins TRBV30 and TRBJ1-4; no clear D. V dropped 0 bases and J dropped 1 base, with 6 bases sitting between them. This CDR3 has 14 amino acids. Germline V gene data show CDR1 as GTSNPN and CDR2 as SVGIG (reference sequence). The CDR3 loop reads CAWSVGGTNEKLFF. CDR3 sequence (DNA): TGTGCCTGGAGTGTAGGCGGAACTAATGAAAAACTGTTTTTT. Using reference TRBV30 and TRBJ1-4 for the parts outside the CDR3, the full variable domain is SQTIHQWPATLVQPVGSPLSLECTVEGTSNPNLYWYRQAAGRGLQLLFYSVGIGQISSEVPQNLSASRPQDRQFILSSKKLLLSDSGFYLCAWSVGGTNEKLFFGSGTQLSVL.

This chain connects TRBV3-1 (or the pseudogene TRBV3-2) to TRBJ2-3; tentative D call: TRBD2 (6 bases). Germline V gene data show CDR1 as LGHDT and CDR2 as YNNKEL (reference sequence). Trimming cost V 0 bases and J 4 bases, with 11 bases left between them. The CDR3 is 15 amino acids. CDR3 sequence (DNA): TGTGCCAGCAGCCAAGAGTCGACTAGGGCAGATACGCAGTATTTT. Translating gives CASSQESTRADTQYF.

The V gene is TRBV3-1 (or the pseudogene TRBV3-2), the J gene TRBJ1-1; TRBD1 is a possible D gene (6 bases). Germline assignment: CDR1 LGHDT and CDR2 YNNKEL (reference sequence). The CDR3 totals 11 residues. The V end lost 4 bases, the J end lost 8 bases, and 8 bases lay between the germline ends. The CDR3 is CASSLGTEAFF. The CDR3 nucleotides read TGTGCCAGCAGCCTCGGGACAGAAGCTTTCTTT.

This clone was seen a handful of times. Germline is not matched at one junction end, which may reflect a read error. The V and J genes are TRBV5-6 and TRBJ2-7; TRBD1 agrees at 7 bases. Per germline, CDR1 SGHDT and CDR2 YYEEEE. The CDR3 has 15 amino acids. In DNA form, the CDR3 reads TGTGCCAGCAGTTTGGGCCGGGACAGTATTTACGAGCAGTACTTC. Translated, it gives CASSLGRDSIYEQYF.

V usage is TRBV19 and J usage is TRBJ2-1; 15 positions match TRBD2. CDR1 is LNHDA and CDR2 is SQIVND in the germline V gene (reference sequence). V shed 1 base, J shed 0 bases, and the junction held 10 bases outside the gene matches. This CDR3 is built from 21 residues. CDR3 DNA sequence: TGTGCCAGTAGTATAGTCGGGACTAGCGGGGGGAACCCACCCTCCTACAATGAGCAGTTCTTC. The encoded protein is CASSIVGTSGGNPPSYNEQFF.

This chain connects TRBV6-5 to TRBJ2-3; 8 bases agree with TRBD2. CDR1 and CDR2 (germline): MNHEY, SVGAGI. This CDR3 is 14 amino acids long. With V trimmed by 5 bases and J by 4 bases, 5 bases remained unmatched. The CDR3 reads CASSLGGAPDTQYF. CDR3 coding DNA: TGTGCCAGCAGTCTCGGGGGGGCCCCAGATACGCAGTATTTT.

V usage is TRBV29-1 and J usage is TRBJ2-3; maybe TRBD2 (7 bases). Germline-derived CDR1 and CDR2 are SQVTM and ANQGSEA. Trimming removed 6 bases at V and 3 bases at J, with 16 bases between. The CDR3 has 14 residues. The CDR3 spells CSVGGGGGTDTQYF. The CDR3 coding sequence is TGCAGCGTGGGGGGCGGGGGAGGAACAGATACGCAGTATTTT.

The count of this clone is one. The gene calls are TRBV19 and TRBJ2-5, with D possibly matching TRBD2 (5 bases). V lost 7 bases and J 5 bases, leaving 14 bases between the germline ends. The V gene's germline CDR1 is LNHDA and CDR2 SQIVND (reference sequence). CDR3 length: 13 residues. The CDR3 bases are TGTGCCAGTAATGAGGGAAGAGGGGAGACCCAGTACTTC. Translating it yields CASNEGRGETQYF.

The genes are TRBV7-2 and TRBJ2-7, with D perhaps TRBD1 (6 bases). Germline CDR1 reads SGHTA; CDR2 reads FQGNSA. V lost 3 bases, J lost 3 bases, and 21 bases lay in between. CDR3 size: 17 residues. The CDR3 reads CASSFYLQGEGRYEQYF. CDR3 DNA sequence: TGTGCCAGCAGCTTTTACTTACAGGGAGAGGGCCGCTACGAGCAGTACTTC.

The V gene is TRBV10-3, the J gene TRBJ1-1; D is undetermined. This CDR3 contains 13 residues. The germline V gene has CDR1 ENHRY and CDR2 SYGVKD. Trimming cost V 0 bases and J 3 bases, with 5 bases left between them. CDR3 in amino acids: CAISESRDTEAFF. The CDR3 bases are TGTGCCATCAGTGAGTCCCGGGACACTGAAGCTTTCTTT.